This T cell receptor beta chain was captured in a study of T-cell reconstitution after alpha-beta-depleted transplantation in children. Note on this clonotype: Its matching antigen is unknown.

The CDR3 loop spans 16 amino acids. Trimming removed 6 bases at V and 2 bases at J, with 18 bases between. Germline values: CDR1 KGHSH, CDR2 LQKENI. Findings of the study overall: Diversity and T-cell counts at one year after transplant derived mostly from new T cells.

Molecular barcoding with unique molecular identifiers was used for the TCRbeta library. TCRdb re-called the PCR reads through MiXCR, storing one row per CDR3 protein. The sample includes roughly 790,000 distinct CDR3 sequences, 16% of them seen just once. The sequenced sample was PBMCs, mostly from graft donor cells, obtained 360 days after TCRalphabeta/CD19-depleted stem cell transplant. V is TRBV18 and J is TRBJ2-3; D is perhaps TRBD2 (5 bases). This sequence originates from a male patient younger than 18 who had a stem cell transplant for acute lymphoblastic leukemia, so the T cells may come from the graft donor. The chain's CDR3 is CASSLTPAVTTDTQYF. CDR3 nucleotides: TGTGCCAGCTCTCTAACCCCAGCGGTCACCACAGATACGCAGTATTTT.